This T cell receptor beta chain was captured by sequencing in a study of cytomegalovirus exposure and HLA in healthy donors. Study details: The roughly 120 million unique TCR beta sequences, from 150 million to 200 million T cells, were found by an earlier analysis.

Per the germline V gene, CDR1 is LGHNA and CDR2 is YNFKEQ. This CDR3 has 17 amino acids. V shed 1 base, J shed 0 bases, and the junction held 6 bases outside the gene matches. Amplification used 60 Vbeta primers and 13 Jbeta primers. Clones were sequenced by immunoSEQ multiplex PCR, and TCRdb holds only the in-frame ones, with some missing. The sample records 100,000 to 150,000 clones, about 70% being singletons. Study results and caveats: TCR beta V- and J-gene trimming was later associated with a missense DCLRE1C variant. Among TCR sequences, most were rare, though some public TCRs appeared in many donors. Rates of TCR association differed by HLA locus in a later analysis, with DRB1 highest and HLA-C lowest.

Turning to this clone: Its target is unknown.

This TCR was sampled from a woman aged 60-75 years in good health and CMV-seropositive. The chain combines TRBV4-2 with TRBJ2-1; 7 bases are shared with TRBD1. Sequencing was carried out using PBMCs. This CDR3 is CASSQGGRGSSYNEQFF. The CDR3 nucleotides read TGTGCCAGCAGCCAAGGCGGCAGGGGGAGCTCCTACAATGAGCAGTTCTTC.